These 20 T cell receptor beta chains share one sample of origin, sequenced in a study of neurological immune-mediated disorders (dated by TCRdb to about 2019). The meaning of the sample's time point label: longitudinal time-point 3. Library generation was performed with 5' RACE. TCRdb shows the sequencer as Illumina HiSeq 2500. TCRdb handled the public reads itself, with Q25 trimming in fastp and clone calling in MiXCR, and kept productive beta chains. When rows share a CDR3 protein, they turn into one entry using the most common DNA and genes. For this sample the table gives approximately 47,000 distinct CDR3 sequences, of which roughly an eighth were detected only once. Roughly 10% of the sample belongs to the ten largest clones. The specimen sequenced was PBMCs. These TCRs come from a male donor with HTLV-1-associated myelopathy (HAM/TSP).

This clonotype has just a few counts. At one end, the junction sequence differs from germline, possibly due to a read error. This chain connects TRBV18 to TRBJ1-2; D not certain. The length of the CDR3 is 13 residues. Germline CDR1 and CDR2: KGHSH and LQKENI. This CDR3 reads CASSPSPAEDPPF. CDR3 nucleotide sequence: TGTGCCAGCTCACCTTCCCCGGCGGAGGATCCCCCATTC. The full variable domain, completed using reference TRBV18 and TRBJ1-2, is NAGVMQNPRHLVRRRGQEARLRCSPMKGHSHVYWYRQLPEEGLKFMVYLQKENIIDESGMPKERFSAEFPKEGPSILRIQQVVRGDSAAYFCASSPSPAEDPPFGSGTRLTVV.

This clonotype was counted many times. This chain links TRBV7-2 with TRBJ1-5, with 7 positions matching TRBD1. CDR3 length: 13 residues. The ends lost 5 bases at V and 7 bases at J; junction bases unmatched: 5. CDR1 and CDR2 from the germline V gene are SGHTA and FQGNSA. CDR3 in DNA: TGTGCCAGCAGCCAAGAACAGGGGCAGCCCCAGCATTTT. Encoded protein: CASSQEQGQPQHF.

This clonotype was observed once. Because the CDR3's place on the DNA is in doubt, the DNA is left out and the CDR3 is given as listed by TCRdb. The rearrangement links TRBV11-1 to TRBJ1-2; the DNA was not compared with TRBD1, the D call given in the table. The CDR3 spans 23 amino acids, including both terminal residues. CDR1 and CDR2 (germline): SGHAT, FQDESV (reference sequence). CDR3 residues: CASSFYICSARDPGAPLSYGYTF.

This clonotype was seen at least ten times. This rearrangement joins TRBV6-2 or TRBV6-3 to TRBJ2-1, with unresolved D. From germline, CDR1 is MNHEY and CDR2 SVGEGT. The CDR3 runs 13 residues. Trimming cost V 7 bases and J 0 bases, with 7 bases left between them. The CDR3 sequence is CASTISSYNEQFF. CDR3 bases: TGTGCCAGCACTATTAGCTCCTACAATGAGCAGTTCTTC.

This clonotype was observed at least ten times. The CDR3 is CASGQWTYEQYF. CDR3 in DNA: TGTGCCAGTGGACAGTGGACCTACGAGCAGTACTTC. V and J are TRBV6-4 and TRBJ2-7; D possibly corresponds to TRBD1 (6 bases). CDR1 is MRHNA, CDR2 SNTAGT, per germline. The ends were cut back, 9 bases at V and 2 bases at J, with 11 bases in the middle. The CDR3 has 12 residues.

This clonotype is medium-sized by share. The chain couples TRBV6-5 to TRBJ2-7; D is ambiguous. The germline V and J ends were trimmed by 0 bases and 3 bases, with 6 bases remaining between them. The CDR3 runs 13 residues. Germline V CDR1 and CDR2: MNHEY, SVGAGI. CDR3 nucleotides: TGTGCCAGCAGTTACTCGGGCAGCTACGAGCAGTACTTC. This codes for CASSYSGSYEQYF.

The gene calls are TRBV7-7 and TRBJ2-5; unclear D gene. Germline lookup yields CDR1 SSHAT and CDR2 FNYEAQ (reference sequence). The CDR3 consists of 11 residues. Trimming stripped 3 bases from V and 7 bases from J, with 6 bases between. CDR3 protein: CASSFSGTQYF. The CDR3 region has the DNA TGTGCCAGCAGCTTTTCAGGGACCCAGTACTTC.

This clonotype has a count of ten or more. The chain combines TRBV9 with TRBJ1-1, with D maybe TRBD1 (5 bases). The CDR3 runs to 15 residues. Trimming removed 5 bases from V and 5 bases from J, with 19 bases in between. The germline gives CDR1 SGDLS, CDR2 YYNGEE. This CDR3 reads CASSRSLPGLTEAFF. The CDR3 DNA follows: TGTGCCAGCAGTCGTAGTCTTCCAGGGTTGACTGAAGCTTTCTTT. The full variable domain, rest sourced from reference TRBV9 and TRBJ1-1, is DSGVTQTPKHLITATGQRVTLRCSPRSGDLSVYWYQQSLDQGLQFLIQYYNGEERAKGNILERFSAQQFPDLHSELNLSSLELGDSALYFCASSRSLPGLTEAFFGQGTRLTVV.

In its sample, this clonotype was seen many times. The CDR3 nucleotides are TGTGCCAGCAGCCCAGGGAGCGCAAACTATGGCTACACCTTC. It codes for CASSPGSANYGYTF. V usage is TRBV7-6 and J usage is TRBJ1-2; perhaps TRBD1 as D (5 bases). The germline V gene has CDR1 SGHVS and CDR2 FNYEAQ. The V end lost 5 bases, the J end lost 2 bases, and 12 bases lay between the germline ends. CDR3 length equals 14 residues.

This clonotype was recorded many times. The chain has TRBV6-5 and TRBJ1-2; D is possibly TRBD1 (6 bases). This CDR3 comprises 13 residues. The germline gives CDR1 MNHEY, CDR2 SVGAGI. Trimming removed 5 bases from V and 5 bases from J, with 12 bases in between. The chain's CDR3 is CASSAWTVYGYTF. The DNA for the CDR3 is TGTGCCAGCAGTGCCTGGACAGTTTATGGCTACACCTTC.

This clonotype was detected ten times or more. V is TRBV20-1 and J is TRBJ2-2; D remains ambiguous. The V end was cut by 0 bases, the J end by 3 bases, with 8 bases between. The CDR3 has 14 residues. The germline gives CDR1 DFQATT, CDR2 SNEGSKA (reference sequence). The CDR3: CSARDRGDTGELFF. The CDR3 DNA reads TGCAGTGCTAGAGATAGAGGAGACACCGGGGAGCTGTTTTTT.

Ten or more counts support this clonotype. This chain uses TRBV28 with TRBJ2-1, with 8 bases fitting TRBD1. Germline-derived CDR1 and CDR2 are MDHEN and SYDVKM. CDR3 length equals 14 residues. J lost 8 bases, V lost 5 bases, and 8 bases had no gene match. The CDR3 sequence: CASSPGQGFYEQFF. DNA for the CDR3: TGTGCCAGCAGTCCAGGACAGGGTTTCTATGAGCAGTTCTTC.

V is TRBV7-6 and J is TRBJ2-2; D unresolved. Trimming left V 3 bases short and J 6 bases short, with 8 bases between. Germline assignment: CDR1 SGHVS and CDR2 FNYEAQ. The CDR3 extends over 13 amino acids. This CDR3 is CASSLLLSGELFF. The CDR3 DNA reads as TGTGCCAGCAGCTTGTTGTTATCCGGGGAGCTGTTTTTT.

This clonotype was counted at least ten times. The genes are TRBV19 and TRBJ1-1; 9 nucleotides match TRBD1. Germline CDR1 LNHDA, CDR2 SQIVND (reference sequence). Germline trimming cut 7 bases from V and 5 bases from J; bases unmatched to any gene: 14. The CDR3 covers 16 residues. This CDR3 reads CASKTGTGMPWTEAFF. In DNA form, the CDR3 reads TGTGCCAGTAAGACCGGGACAGGGATGCCTTGGACTGAAGCTTTCTTT. The full variable domain, its missing parts supplied by reference TRBV19 and TRBJ1-1, is DGGITQSPKYLFRKEGQNVTLSCEQNLNHDAMYWYRQDPGQGLRLIYYSQIVNDFQKGDIAEGYSVSREKKESFPLTVTSAQKNPTAFYLCASKTGTGMPWTEAFFGQGTRLTVV.

This clonotype was detected ten times or more. The V gene is TRBV5-1, the J gene TRBJ2-3; 12 nucleotides agree with TRBD2. The CDR3 extends over 16 amino acids. Per germline, CDR1 SGHRS and CDR2 YFSETQ. V gave up 5 bases and J gave up 2 bases; unmatched junction bases: 6. CDR3: CASRLGLAGYTDTQYF. For the CDR3, the DNA is TGCGCCAGCAGACTAGGACTAGCGGGATACACAGATACGCAGTATTTT.

This clonotype was detected many times. The chain has TRBV5-5 and TRBJ1-1, with D perhaps matching TRBD1 (5 bases). Germline V lookup: CDR1 SGHKS, CDR2 YYEKEE (reference sequence). This CDR3 has 14 residues. V shed 3 bases and J shed 1 base, with 10 bases lying between them. The DNA of the CDR3 is TGTGCCAGCAGCTGGGGACTGACGAACACTGAAGCTTTCTTT. As protein: CASSWGLTNTEAFF.

This clonotype appeared many times. This chain joins TRBV5-1 and TRBJ2-5; the D is unclear. The CDR3 has 15 residues. V lost 2 bases, J lost 2 bases, and 13 bases lay in between. The V gene's germline CDR1 is SGHRS and CDR2 YFSETQ. This CDR3 is CASSLSAAWQETQYF. Written as DNA, the CDR3 is TGCGCCAGCAGCTTATCGGCAGCCTGGCAAGAGACCCAGTACTTC. Variable domain in full (rest from reference TRBV5-1 and TRBJ2-5): KAGVTQTPRYLIKTRGQQVTLSCSPISGHRSVSWYQQTPGQGLQFLFEYFSETQRNKGNFPGRFSGRQFSNSRSEMNVSTLELGDSALYLCASSLSAAWQETQYFGPGTRLLVL.

This clonotype occurred many times. In DNA form, the CDR3 reads TGCGCCAGCAGCATTACCGGGAAGCAGTATTTT. It specifies CASSITGKQYF. The gene calls are TRBV5-1 and TRBJ2-3; D is possibly TRBD2 (5 bases). Per the germline V gene, CDR1 is SGHRS and CDR2 is YFSETQ. This CDR3 is built from 11 residues. The V gene lost 4 bases and the J gene lost 11 bases, with 11 bases spanning the gap.

The chain recombines TRBV6-1 with TRBJ1-5; D is possibly TRBD1 (5 bases). Germline V gene lookup returns CDR1 MNHNS and CDR2 SASEGT. Trimming took 7 bases from V and 3 from J, leaving 16 bases between them. This CDR3 region has 15 residues. The CDR3: CASIPPGLPNQPQHF. DNA for the CDR3: TGTGCCAGCATTCCGCCGGGGCTGCCCAATCAGCCCCAGCATTTT.

In this sample, this clonotype turned up many times. The chain is built from TRBV24-1 and TRBJ2-1; 7 bases are shared with TRBD1. This CDR3 has 15 residues. Germline lookup yields CDR1 KGHDR and CDR2 SFDVKD. V lost 3 bases to trimming and J lost 5 bases; unmatched junction nucleotides: 6. The CDR3 DNA reads TGTGCCACCAGTGATGCTCAGGGGGTCAACAATGAGCAGTTCTTC. As protein: CATSDAQGVNNEQFF.